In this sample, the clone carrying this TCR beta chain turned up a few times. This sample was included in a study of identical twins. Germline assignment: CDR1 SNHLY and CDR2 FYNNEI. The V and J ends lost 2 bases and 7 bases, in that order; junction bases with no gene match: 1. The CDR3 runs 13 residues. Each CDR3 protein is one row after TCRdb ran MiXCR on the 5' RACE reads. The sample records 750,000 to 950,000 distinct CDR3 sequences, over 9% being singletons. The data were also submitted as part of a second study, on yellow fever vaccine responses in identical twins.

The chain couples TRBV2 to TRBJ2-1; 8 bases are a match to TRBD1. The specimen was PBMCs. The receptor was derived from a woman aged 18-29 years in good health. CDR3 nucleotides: TGTGCCAGCAGTGAACGGACAGGGAATGAGCAGTTCTTC. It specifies CASSERTGNEQFF.